The following is a TCR beta chain sequence with its context. In the original workflow: Amplification of reference gene primers was used by the study to estimate nucleated cell counts. Repertoires were generated with immunoSEQ multiplex PCR, while TCRdb's copy carries only in-frame clones and drops some. The DNA gave D and trimming, while V, J and clone size come from that table. Found here are 150,000 to 200,000 clones, 85% to 90% of them singletons; the top ten hold 2.7%. The data stem from a study of blood T cell repertoires in COVID-19. Turning to the study itself: Italy, Spain and the United States were the sources of the convalescent and acute COVID-19 samples. The analysed material was cDNA or gDNA that came from T cells, B-cell-depleted T cells, or PBMCs.

Trimming stripped 4 bases from V and 4 bases from J, with 18 bases between. Germline V gene data show CDR1 as SGHDT and CDR2 as YYEEEE. The length of the CDR3 is 16 residues. Sequenced material: peripheral blood. The sequence came from a man in his forties or fifties with active or convalescent COVID-19. The chain combines TRBV5-6 with TRBJ2-1; the D gene is possibly TRBD1 (5 bases). The CDR3 loop reads CASSPPRQGNYNEQFF. The CDR3 DNA reads TGTGCCAGCAGCCCACCTCGGCAGGGAAATTACAATGAGCAGTTCTTC.